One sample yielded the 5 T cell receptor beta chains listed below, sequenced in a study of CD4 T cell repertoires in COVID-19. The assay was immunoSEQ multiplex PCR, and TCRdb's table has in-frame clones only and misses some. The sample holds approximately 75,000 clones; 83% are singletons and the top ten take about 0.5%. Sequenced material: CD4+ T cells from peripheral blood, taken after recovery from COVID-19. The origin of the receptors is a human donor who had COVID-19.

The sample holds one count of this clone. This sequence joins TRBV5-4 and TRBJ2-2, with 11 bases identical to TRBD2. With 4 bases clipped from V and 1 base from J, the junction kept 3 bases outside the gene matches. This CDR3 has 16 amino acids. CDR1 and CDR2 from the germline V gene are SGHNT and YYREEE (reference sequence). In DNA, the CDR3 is TGTGCCAGCAGCACAGGACTAGCGGGGAACACCGGGGAGCTGTTTTTT. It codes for CASSTGLAGNTGELFF.

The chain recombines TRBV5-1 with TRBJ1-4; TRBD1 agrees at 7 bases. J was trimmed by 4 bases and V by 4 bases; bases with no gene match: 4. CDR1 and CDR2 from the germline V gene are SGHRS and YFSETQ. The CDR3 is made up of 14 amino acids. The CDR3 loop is CASSVQGGNEKLFF. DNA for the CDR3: TGCGCCAGCAGCGTCCAGGGGGGTAATGAAAAACTGTTTTTT.

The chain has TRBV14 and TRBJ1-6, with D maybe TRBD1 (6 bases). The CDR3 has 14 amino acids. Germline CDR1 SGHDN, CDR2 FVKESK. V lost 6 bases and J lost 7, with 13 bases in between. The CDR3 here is CASSLQGQNSPLHF. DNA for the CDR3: TGTGCCAGCAGTCTACAGGGTCAAAATTCACCCCTCCACTTT.

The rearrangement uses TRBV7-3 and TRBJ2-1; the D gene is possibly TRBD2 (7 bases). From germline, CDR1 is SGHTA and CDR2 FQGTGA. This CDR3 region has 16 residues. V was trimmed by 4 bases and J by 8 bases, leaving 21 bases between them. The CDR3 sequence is CASSSHGGPSTDEQFF. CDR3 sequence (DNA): TGTGCCAGCAGCTCACACGGGGGGCCCAGCACCGATGAGCAGTTCTTC.

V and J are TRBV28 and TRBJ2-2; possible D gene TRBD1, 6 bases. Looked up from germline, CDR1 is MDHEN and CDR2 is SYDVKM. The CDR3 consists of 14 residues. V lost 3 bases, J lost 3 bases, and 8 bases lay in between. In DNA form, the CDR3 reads TGTGCCAGCAGTTTGGCAGGGGACACCGGGGAGCTGTTTTTT. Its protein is CASSLAGDTGELFF.